This TCR beta chain was sequenced for a study of CD8+CD57+ T cells in acquired aplastic anemia. Trimming removed 7 bases from V and 5 bases from J, with 11 bases in between. This CDR3 has 12 residues. Germline-derived CDR1 and CDR2 are SNHLY and FYNNEI. A note on this clonotype: Its antigen is unknown.

CDR3 and TCR beta VDJ profiling relied on a genomic DNA template. TCRdb itself ran the reads through MiXCR, one entry per CDR3 protein. The sample lists 200,000 to 300,000 distinct CDR3 sequences; approximately 45% were seen once. The study, taken as a whole, reports: The same twenty-nine CD8+ CDR3 sequences occurred in patients and in controls. Patients showed no significant difference from controls in CD8+ Simpson's diversity.

Only patients with CD8+CD57+ cell expansion on flow cytometry were chosen for sequencing. Blood sampling was performed on the patients, and none of them had received therapy by then. Sequencing used sorted CD4+, CD8+, or CD8+CD57+ T cells (not recorded which) from PBMCs. The chain recombines TRBV2 with TRBJ1-2; D is unclear. The clonotype originates from a human donor with aplastic anemia. The CDR3 spells CASTTAAYGYTF. As DNA, the CDR3 is TGTGCCAGCACGACGGCAGCTTATGGCTACACCTTC.